A single TCR beta chain is shown here with its context. The sample belongs to a study of T cell responses to AZD1222 COVID-19 vaccine. Profiled with immunoSEQ multiplex PCR; TCRdb holds only in-frame clones, not every one. The sample lists about 110,000 clones, roughly 92% seen once, with 2% to 2.5% in the top ten. Pooling was applied to second doses at about 4 or about 12 weeks. The CDR3 consists of 13 residues. Trimming removed 6 bases at V and 8 bases at J, with 13 bases between. This receptor was obtained from an adult who received the AZD1222 COVID-19 vaccine. The sample in question was peripheral blood, obtained 28 days after the second AZD1222 dose. This chain links TRBV12-3 or TRBV12-4 with TRBJ1-4; a possible D gene is TRBD1 (6 bases). CDR3 sequence (DNA): TGTGCCAGCAGGACGCAGGGGATAGAAAAACTGTTTTTT. Translating it yields CASRTQGIEKLFF.